This TCR beta chain was profiled in a study of post-analysis software for immune sequencing data. Study context: The disease courses covered relapsing-remitting, secondary progressive and progressive-relapsing multiple sclerosis. Study outcomes and limitations: Under the F measure, samples that were prepared in one batch clustered strongly together. Multiple sclerosis patients had significantly lower normalized Chao1 diversity than controls. The five TRBV segments detected at higher frequency in patients than in controls included TRBV5-6, TRBV5-1 and TRBV20-1.

Prepared TCR beta cDNA libraries contained unique molecular identifiers. cDNA molecules numbering 400,000 to 550,000 came from approximately 1 to 10 million T cells. One entry per CDR3 protein results from TCRdb running MiXCR on the PCR reads. The sample includes approximately 350,000 distinct CDR3 sequences, less than 40% of them seen just once. This clonotype was recorded many times. Its antigen is not known. V trimming: 3 bases; J trimming: 7 bases; junction bases outside the gene matches: 7. The CDR3 sequence is 13 residues long. Germline CDR1 is SQVTM and CDR2 is ANQGSEA. This receptor was taken from a girl aged 10 to 17 with multiple sclerosis. Sequenced sample: blood. The chain links TRBV29-1 to TRBJ1-2, with 8 bases that match TRBD1. The CDR3 here is CSVDVWTGSGYTF. CDR3 DNA sequence: TGCAGCGTTGATGTATGGACAGGGAGTGGCTACACCTTC.